The clone carrying this TCR beta chain has only one observation. The entry originates in a study of CD8 T cells in Susac syndrome. In the study overall: Patients with Susac syndrome were, at the time of blood collection, therapy-naive, maintained on corticosteroids, or maintained on intravenous immunoglobulin alone.

The authors reverse transcribed roughly 0.5 to 1 ug RNA with random hexamers. In TCRdb, the immunoSEQ multiplex PCR reads were re-called with MiXCR into one record per CDR3 protein. This table holds 100,000 or so distinct CDR3 sequences, around 96% found once. CDR1 is SGDLS and CDR2 is YYNGEE in the germline V gene. Germline trimming cut 2 bases from V and 3 bases from J; bases unmatched to any gene: 1. CDR3 length: 14 amino acids. Input material: CD8+ T cells from PBMCs. V gene TRBV9 combines with J gene TRBJ2-7; 11 bases are a match to TRBD2. The origin of this receptor is a human donor with Susac syndrome. In DNA form, the CDR3 reads TGTGCCAGCAGCGTGGGACTAGCGGACTACGAGCAGTACTTC. Translated, it gives CASSVGLADYEQYF.